Below, 23 T cell receptor beta chains from the same sample are listed, as sequenced in a study of spatial heterogeneity in lung cancer. TCRdb used MiXCR to reprocess the 5' RACE reads, holding one entry per CDR3 protein. This sample carries around 100,000 distinct CDR3 sequences, approximately 4.4% of them seen once, and the ten largest clones take approximately 22%. Their antigens are not known. Points from the study as a whole: One measure, the expanded intratumoral alpha and beta TCR count, tracked tumor mutation counts.

Time point of the sample: sample taken at primary tumor resection. The source material was lung tumor tissue, sampled at surgery. These receptor sequences come from a male donor with early-stage non-small cell lung cancer.

This clonotype has a count of ten or more. The genes are TRBV20-1 and TRBJ2-5; tentatively, D is TRBD1 or TRBD2 (7 bases each). This CDR3 comprises 15 residues. The ends were cut back, 2 bases at V and 4 bases at J, with 17 bases in the middle. Germline-derived CDR1 and CDR2 are DFQATT and SNEGSKA (reference sequence). This CDR3 is CSARPRGGSRETQYF. The CDR3 DNA reads as TGCAGTGCTAGACCCAGGGGGGGGTCGAGAGAGACCCAGTACTTC.

The sample holds many counts of this clonotype. The V call is TRBV4-1, the J call TRBJ2-1; 9 bases agree with TRBD1. V trimming: 4 bases; J trimming: 6 bases; junction bases outside the gene matches: 4. The CDR3 has 14 residues. Germline assignment: CDR1 MGHRA and CDR2 YSYEKL. CDR3 in DNA: TGCGCCAGCAGCCGCCCGGGACAGGGCAATGAGCAGTTCTTC. It translates to CASSRPGQGNEQFF.

The V gene is TRBV27, the J gene TRBJ2-1; TRBD2 matches 8 bases. The V segment lost 6 bases and the J segment 2 bases; nucleotides outside the gene matches: 9. The CDR3 has 16 amino acids. In germline, CDR1 is MNHEY, CDR2 SMNVEV (reference sequence). CDR3 nucleotide sequence: TGTGCCAGCAGATCCGGGGCCGGGAGGGCCTACAATGAGCAGTTCTTC. Translating gives CASRSGAGRAYNEQFF.

In the case of this clonotype: A much bigger clone sits one base away, suggesting this may be a read error. This chain connects TRBV3-1 to TRBJ2-1, with 9 nucleotides matching TRBD2. The CDR3 loop spans 15 amino acids. J lost 8 bases, V lost 6 bases, and 11 bases had no gene match. Germline values: CDR1 LGHDT, CDR2 YNNKEL (reference sequence). CDR3 in DNA: TGTGCCAGCAGTCGTCTAGCGGGGAAGGGCGATGAGCAGTTCTTC. Its protein product is CASSRLAGKGDEQFF.

This clonotype appeared many times. The rearrangement joins TRBV6-5 to TRBJ1-5, with D unresolved. The germline gives CDR1 MNHEY, CDR2 SVGAGI. Trimming shortened V by 0 bases and J by 10 bases, and 16 bases separated the two germline ends. The CDR3 totals 15 residues. CDR3 in DNA: TGTGCCAGCAGTTACTCGATTCCGGGTCAAGGACCCCAGCATTTT. Translating gives CASSYSIPGQGPQHF.

This clonotype was counted ten times or more. V and J are TRBV12-3 or TRBV12-4 and TRBJ1-1; D gene uncertain. CDR3 length: 12 residues. The V end was cut by 6 bases, the J end by 3 bases, with 8 bases between. The CDR3 region has the DNA TGTGCCAGCAGGGCGGAAGACACTGAAGCTTTCTTT. Amino acids: CASRAEDTEAFF.

This clonotype came up a few times. The gene calls are TRBV29-1 and TRBJ2-3; D perhaps matches TRBD2 (5 bases). This CDR3 is built from 12 residues. Germline assignment: CDR1 SQVTM and CDR2 ANQGSEA. V dropped 6 bases and J dropped 0 bases, with 7 bases sitting between them. CDR3 in amino acids: CSVSGSTDTQYF. In DNA, the CDR3 is TGCAGCGTCTCGGGGAGCACAGATACGCAGTATTTT.

This clonotype was seen repeatedly, ten times or more. The chain employs TRBV27 and TRBJ2-3; 7 bases match TRBD2. After removal of 5 bases from V and 3 bases from J, the junction contained 11 bases not matched to a gene. Per germline, CDR1 MNHEY and CDR2 SMNVEV (reference sequence). The CDR3 contains 16 residues. CDR3 amino acids: CASSPQPGLRTDTQYF. CDR3 DNA sequence: TGTGCCAGCAGTCCTCAACCGGGACTACGGACAGATACGCAGTATTTT.

This clonotype was seen at least ten times. DNA of the CDR3: TGCGCCAGCACCGAGACGGGACTCAGCTACGAGCAGTACTTC. It is translated as CASTETGLSYEQYF. V gene TRBV10-2 combines with J gene TRBJ2-7; possible D gene TRBD2, 6 bases. The germline V and J ends were trimmed by 7 bases and 3 bases, with 16 bases remaining between them. Germline V gives CDR1 WSHSY, CDR2 SAAADI. There are 14 residues in the CDR3.

This clonotype was recorded at least ten times. Germline and junction disagree at one end, which may indicate a read error. The rearrangement joins TRBV5-6 to TRBJ2-5; D gene ambiguous. The germline gives CDR1 SGHDT, CDR2 YYEEEE. CDR3 size: 13 residues. The CDR3 DNA reads TGTGCCAGCAGCTTGAACAGCCAAGGGACCCAGTACTTC. It encodes CASSLNSQGTQYF. Based on the CDR3 plus reference TRBV5-6 and TRBJ2-5, the full variable domain is DAGVTQSPTHLIKTRGQQVTLRCSPKSGHDTVSWYQQALGQGPQFIFQYYEEEERQRGNFPDRFSGHQFPNYSSELNVNALLLGDSALYLCASSLNSQGTQYFGPGTRLLVL.

This clonotype has only a few counts. The gene calls are TRBV29-1 and TRBJ1-1, with 7 bases fitting TRBD1. CDR1 is SQVTM and CDR2 is ANQGSEA in the germline V gene. Germline trimming cut 1 base from V and 2 bases from J; bases unmatched to any gene: 28. The CDR3 runs 22 residues. The CDR3 sequence: CSVEAKVLPVWDRLSYNTEAFF. DNA for the CDR3: TGCAGCGTTGAAGCTAAGGTCCTCCCGGTGTGGGACAGATTGAGCTATAACACTGAAGCTTTCTTT.

Note on this clonotype: Its ends do not fully match the called genes, so a read error is possible. The CDR3 coding sequence is TGTGCCAGCAGCGACGGCGGCCGGATCTACCAGCAGTACTTC. This encodes CASSDGGRIYQQYF. This chain connects TRBV3-1 to TRBJ2-7, with no clear D. Germline CDR1 is LGHDT and CDR2 is YNNKEL (reference sequence). This CDR3 is 14 amino acids long.

Many counts were recorded for this clonotype. This chain uses TRBV20-1 with TRBJ2-3, with TRBD2 matching over 7 bases. The CDR3 totals 18 residues. The V gene's germline CDR1 is DFQATT and CDR2 SNEGSKA (reference sequence). Unmatched junction bases numbered 15, after V lost 1 base and J lost 2 bases. The CDR3 DNA is TGCAGTGCTAGAGCCCGAGGCAGCGGGGCATTGTTCACAGATACGCAGTATTTT. Translation gives CSARARGSGALFTDTQYF.

Ten or more counts support this clonotype. The chain is built from TRBV14 and TRBJ2-1; D gene uncertain. V lost 2 bases and J 9 bases, leaving 14 bases between the germline ends. The length of the CDR3 is 14 residues. Germline CDR1 and CDR2: SGHDN and FVKESK. CDR3 in amino acids: CASSQWRSGSEQFF. In DNA, the CDR3 is TGTGCCAGCAGCCAATGGCGGTCGGGCAGTGAGCAGTTCTTC.

The sample holds many counts of this clonotype. A read error may account for a junction end that differs from germline. The rearrangement uses TRBV28 and TRBJ2-3, with 11 bases aligning to TRBD2. Germline values: CDR1 MDHEN, CDR2 SYDVKM. The CDR3 is 13 residues long. CDR3 sequence (DNA): TGTGCCAGCAGTTCCCCCACTAGCGGGAGTCCCCATTTT. This translates into CASSSPTSGSPHF.

This clonotype was observed a handful of times. CDR3 protein: CSAAGTGIYYEQYF. The CDR3 DNA sequence: TGCAGTGCTGCCGGGACAGGGATATATTACGAGCAGTACTTC. The J gene is TRBJ2-7, the V gene TRBV20-1; 9 bases fit TRBD1. Germline V gene data show CDR1 as DFQATT and CDR2 as SNEGSKA (reference sequence). CDR3 length equals 14 residues. After removal of 5 bases from V and 4 bases from J, the junction contained 9 bases not matched to a gene.

The chain carries TRBV7-9 and TRBJ2-7; D tentatively fits TRBD1 or TRBD2 (6 bases each). The germline V gene encodes CDR1 SEHNR and CDR2 FQNEAQ (reference sequence). This CDR3 region has 16 residues. V lost 5 bases to trimming and J lost 4 bases, with 21 bases between them. CDR3 loop: CASSPRGAGLSYEQYF. The CDR3 DNA sequence: TGTGCCAGCAGCCCAAGGGGGGCCGGGTTGAGTTACGAGCAGTACTTC. Together with reference TRBV7-9 and TRBJ2-7, the CDR3 gives the full variable domain: DTGVSQNPRHKITKRGQNVTFRCDPISEHNRLYWYRQTLGQGPEFLTYFQNEAQLEKSRLLSDRFSAERPKGSFSTLEIQRTEQGDSAMYLCASSPRGAGLSYEQYFGPGTRLTVT.

This rearrangement joins TRBV28 to TRBJ2-5; D unclear. The germline V gene encodes CDR1 MDHEN and CDR2 SYDVKM. V lost 10 bases to trimming and J lost 5 bases, with 26 bases between them. CDR3 length: 16 residues. CDR3 sequence reads: CATREYFIKGDETQYF. The CDR3 DNA is TGTGCCACCCGTGAATATTTTATAAAAGGTGACGAGACCCAGTACTTC.

This clonotype was seen many times. This chain connects TRBV5-1 to TRBJ2-3, with 11 bases identical to TRBD2. The J segment lost 2 bases and the V segment lost 4 bases, leaving 6 bases of the junction unmatched. Germline V gene data show CDR1 as SGHRS and CDR2 as YFSETQ. This CDR3 is 16 amino acids long. CDR3 bases: TGCGCCAGCAGCGGAATAGCGGGAGGGCCCACAGATACGCAGTATTTT. It is translated as CASSGIAGGPTDTQYF.

This clonotype has at least ten counts. The V call is TRBV15, the J call TRBJ1-5; unclear D gene. V was clipped by 0 bases and J by 7 bases, with 10 bases between them. Germline assignment: CDR1 LNHNV and CDR2 YYDKDF (reference sequence). The CDR3 consists of 14 residues. CDR3: CATSRDFGIQPQHF. The DNA for the CDR3 is TGTGCCACCAGCAGAGATTTTGGGATCCAGCCCCAGCATTTT.

This clonotype was recorded a few times. The gene calls are TRBV18 and TRBJ2-1; D uncertain. V was clipped by 0 bases and J by 7 bases, with 13 bases between them. The CDR3 length is 15 residues. Per germline, CDR1 KGHSH and CDR2 LQKENI. CDR3 region: CASSPPFQLSNEQFF. In DNA form, the CDR3 reads TGTGCCAGCTCACCACCTTTTCAACTATCAAATGAGCAGTTCTTC. The complete variable domain, with remaining parts taken from reference TRBV18 and TRBJ2-1, reads NAGVMQNPRHLVRRRGQEARLRCSPMKGHSHVYWYRQLPEEGLKFMVYLQKENIIDESGMPKERFSAEFPKEGPSILRIQQVVRGDSAAYFCASSPPFQLSNEQFFGPGTRLTVL.

There are many counts of this clonotype. The V and J genes are TRBV6-2 or TRBV6-3 and TRBJ2-1, with 9 positions matching TRBD2. Trimming cost V 3 bases and J 6 bases; bases outside gene matches: 9. Germline V lookup: CDR1 MNHEY, CDR2 SVGEGT. The CDR3 is made up of 16 amino acids. DNA of the CDR3: TGTGCCAGCAGTTATGTAATGGAACTAGCGGGCAATGAGCAGTTCTTC. It codes for CASSYVMELAGNEQFF.

Ten or more counts support this clonotype. The genes are TRBV12-3 or TRBV12-4 and TRBJ2-5, with 8 bases that match TRBD2. The CDR3 contains 14 residues. V gave up 7 bases and J gave up 4 bases; unmatched junction bases: 8. As DNA, the CDR3 is TGTGCCAGCACACCCTGGCGGGGGGCAGAGACCCAGTACTTC. It yields the protein CASTPWRGAETQYF.